These 22 T cell receptor beta chains originate from one sample sequenced in a study of blood T cells in healthy people across ages. For the second PCR, which ran for about 7 to 11 cycles, a sample-barcoded 5' primer and a J-beta primer mix were used. TCRdb re-derived calls from the 5' RACE reads in MiXCR, one entry per CDR3 protein. The sample lists 1.4 million or so distinct CDR3 sequences; 35% to 45% were seen once. The sample was blood. These receptors all come from a woman between 18 and 29 years old in good health.

This clonotype has just a few counts. The chain links TRBV7-2 to TRBJ2-1; D not certain. Germline V lookup: CDR1 SGHTA, CDR2 FQGNSA. The ends were cut back, 5 bases at V and 6 bases at J, with 17 bases in the middle. This CDR3 has 15 amino acids. The DNA for the CDR3 is TGTGCCAGCAGCCTCGTCGCAGTACAGCTCAATGAGCAGTTCTTC. As protein: CASSLVAVQLNEQFF.

This clonotype was seen ten or more times. The genes are TRBV18 and TRBJ1-2; 10 nucleotides line up with TRBD1. The CDR3 has 16 amino acids. CDR1 and CDR2 from the germline V gene are KGHSH and LQKENI. The J segment lost 0 bases and the V segment lost 4 bases, leaving 5 bases of the junction unmatched. The CDR3 nucleotides are TGTGCCAGCTCACAGGGACAGGGGACCTCTAACTATGGCTACACCTTC. This codes for CASSQGQGTSNYGYTF.

The chain is built from TRBV6-2 or TRBV6-3 and TRBJ1-5; a possible D gene is TRBD1 (6 bases). CDR1 MNHEY and CDR2 SVGEGT come from the germline V gene. The V end was cut by 1 base, the J end by 5 bases, with 9 bases between. The CDR3 is made up of 14 amino acids. CDR3 nucleotide sequence: TGTGCCAGCAGTTACTACAGGGATCATCAGCCCCAGCATTTT. This encodes CASSYYRDHQPQHF.

This sequence joins TRBV5-1 and TRBJ1-4; 10 nucleotides match TRBD1. Germline CDR1 reads SGHRS; CDR2 reads YFSETQ. This CDR3 contains 15 residues. Losses at the gene ends were 2 bases for V and 6 bases for J; bases not matched to a gene: 4. The CDR3 DNA is TGCGCCAGCAGCTTCACCGGGACAGGGGATGAAAAACTGTTTTTT. It codes for CASSFTGTGDEKLFF.

The chain employs TRBV11-2 and TRBJ2-3, with 8 nucleotides matching TRBD1. V lost 4 bases, J lost 1 base, and 13 bases stayed unmatched. This CDR3 region has 18 residues. Germline CDR1 reads SGHAT; CDR2 reads FQNNGV. CDR3 nucleotide sequence: TGTGCCAGCAGCTCCCTCAAAGGGGACAGGAGTCGCACAGATACGCAGTATTTT. It encodes CASSSLKGDRSRTDTQYF.

Worth noting for this clonotype: With a much larger clone just one base away, this may be a read error. The V gene is TRBV4-1, the J gene TRBJ2-1; D tentatively reads TRBD1 or TRBD2 (5 bases each). This CDR3 has 17 amino acids. Germline-derived CDR1 and CDR2 are MGHRA and YSYEKL. The V gene lost 3 bases and the J gene lost 5 bases, with 20 bases spanning the gap. CDR3: CASSHLPEGIGDNEQFF. The CDR3 DNA reads TGCGCCAGCAGCCACCTGCCTGAGGGGATTGGGGACAATGAGCAGTTCTTC.

This clonotype has only a few counts. This chain links TRBV5-1 with TRBJ2-3, with TRBD2 matching 9 bases. The CDR3 consists of 15 residues. V shed 4 bases and J 1 base; nucleotides not matched to a gene: 4. CDR1 SGHRS and CDR2 YFSETQ come from the germline V gene. The CDR3 DNA reads as TGCGCCAGCAGCGGAGGACTAGCGCGCACAGATACGCAGTATTTT. Its protein product is CASSGGLARTDTQYF.

This clonotype was seen many times. The chain uses TRBV20-1 and TRBJ1-5; D is uncertain. This CDR3 comprises 12 residues. The germline gives CDR1 DFQATT, CDR2 SNEGSKA (reference sequence). V was clipped by 6 bases and J by 4 bases, with 10 bases between them. The CDR3 DNA follows: TGCAGTGCAGTTCGCGGTAATCAGCCCCAGCATTTT. Its protein is CSAVRGNQPQHF.

This clonotype was detected a few times. J is TRBJ2-5 and V is TRBV4-2, with D hard to call. The V end lost 0 bases, the J end lost 4 bases, and 6 bases lay between the germline ends. Germline V CDR1 and CDR2: LGHNA, YNFKEQ. This CDR3 region has 13 residues. CDR3 DNA sequence: TGTGCCAGCAGCCAAGAGCCAGGAGAGACCCAGTACTTC. Translated, it gives CASSQEPGETQYF.

The chain employs TRBV6-2 or TRBV6-3 and TRBJ1-1, with D tentatively TRBD1 (5 bases). V lost 6 bases and J lost 11, with 28 bases in between. This CDR3 comprises 16 residues. In germline, CDR1 is MNHEY, CDR2 SVGEGT. The CDR3 nucleotides read TGTGCCAGCAGAAAACTACCTCTCCGAGGGACGGGTGCGGCTTTCTTT. Translation gives CASRKLPLRGTGAAFF.

To note about this clonotype: Compared with germline, one end of the junction differs, possibly owing to a read error. The chain combines TRBV7-9 with TRBJ2-1; TRBD2 matches at 12 bases. The germline V gene encodes CDR1 SEHNR and CDR2 FQNEAQ (reference sequence). This CDR3 is built from 16 residues. The CDR3 spells CTSSLPLAGGYNEQFF. The CDR3 DNA follows: TGTACCAGCAGCTTACCACTAGCGGGAGGTTACAATGAGCAGTTCTTC.

This clonotype was seen more than once but under ten times. V usage is TRBV5-1 and J usage is TRBJ1-1, with D hard to call. Germline V gives CDR1 SGHRS, CDR2 YFSETQ. Trimming pared 4 bases from V and 0 bases from J, leaving 7 bases between. The CDR3 is made up of 13 amino acids. Written as DNA, the CDR3 is TGCGCCAGCAGCGACATCATGAACACTGAAGCTTTCTTT. It yields the protein CASSDIMNTEAFF.

The rearrangement joins TRBV20-1 to TRBJ2-1; tentative D call: TRBD2 (5 bases). V lost 6 bases, J lost 8 bases, and 20 bases lay in between. The germline V gene encodes CDR1 DFQATT and CDR2 SNEGSKA (reference sequence). CDR3 size: 14 residues. CDR3 bases: TGCAGTGCGGAACTGGGAGCCGTGGGCTATGAGCAGTTCTTC. Translated, it gives CSAELGAVGYEQFF.

This clonotype was observed a few times. CDR3 in amino acids: CASSLADRENYGYTF. The CDR3 region has the DNA TGCGCCAGCAGCTTGGCGGACAGGGAAAACTATGGCTACACCTTC. The chain joins TRBV5-1 to TRBJ1-2, with 8 bases identical to TRBD1. This CDR3 is built from 15 residues. Looked up from germline, CDR1 is SGHRS and CDR2 is YFSETQ. Trimming took 0 bases from V and 2 from J; bases not matched to a gene: 3.

This clonotype has only a few counts. This rearrangement joins TRBV9 to TRBJ2-3, with a tentative D call TRBD2 (5 bases). The CDR3 contains 14 residues. V was shortened by 0 bases and J by 4 bases, with 9 bases between the two germline ends. Germline CDR1 is SGDLS and CDR2 is YYNGEE. The CDR3 nucleotides are TGTGCCAGCAGCGTAGGAGGAGGTCCAGATACGCAGTATTTT. Translated, it gives CASSVGGGPDTQYF.

This clonotype was counted many times. This chain connects TRBV9 to TRBJ1-5; D may be TRBD1 (5 bases). This CDR3 contains 15 residues. Per germline, CDR1 SGDLS and CDR2 YYNGEE. The V gene lost 3 bases and the J gene lost 0 bases, with 10 bases spanning the gap. In nucleotides, the CDR3 is TGTGCCAGCAGCGCGGGACCAAATAGCAATCAGCCCCAGCATTTT. Its translation is CASSAGPNSNQPQHF.

V is TRBV6-5 and J is TRBJ2-5, with D unresolved. Trimming cost V 6 bases and J 5 bases, with 13 bases left between them. This CDR3 comprises 13 residues. Germline values: CDR1 MNHEY, CDR2 SVGAGI. The CDR3 spells CASRPGDRETQYF. DNA for the CDR3: TGTGCCAGCAGGCCTGGGGATCGGGAGACCCAGTACTTC.

The V gene is TRBV3-1, the J gene TRBJ1-2, with D unclear. Germline V gene sequence: CDR1 LGHDT, CDR2 YNNKEL (reference sequence). V lost 4 bases, J lost 8 bases, and 14 bases lay in between. There are 13 residues in the CDR3. CDR3 sequence (DNA): TGTGCCAGCAGCCCGCGAGGCCCTTTGGGCTACACCTTC. Encoded protein: CASSPRGPLGYTF.

This chain joins TRBV27 and TRBJ2-1; D assignment may be TRBD1 or TRBD2 (5 bases each). This CDR3 has 14 amino acids. Germline assignment: CDR1 MNHEY and CDR2 SMNVEV (reference sequence). V was cut by 2 bases and J by 10 bases, with 15 bases left in between. As DNA, the CDR3 is TGTGCCAGCAGTTTAGTGGGGGAATCCTACGAGCAGTTCTTC. Translating gives CASSLVGESYEQFF.

This clonotype was counted between two and nine times. The chain couples TRBV6-2 or TRBV6-3 to TRBJ2-3; 10 bases match TRBD1. Germline V gene data show CDR1 as MNHEY and CDR2 as SVGEGT. The CDR3 is 18 amino acids. Losses at the gene ends were 7 bases for V and 0 bases for J; bases not matched to a gene: 13. CDR3 in amino acids: CASIDRDRGWISTDTQYF. CDR3 bases: TGTGCCAGCATCGACCGGGACAGGGGATGGATTAGCACAGATACGCAGTATTTT.

This chain links TRBV25-1 with TRBJ2-1; D is unclear. The CDR3 covers 16 residues. V lost 4 bases to trimming and J lost 0 bases, with 13 bases between them. Germline-derived CDR1 and CDR2 are MGHDK and SYGVNS. The CDR3: CASSVWPGSSYNEQFF. In nucleotides, the CDR3 is TGTGCCAGCAGTGTTTGGCCCGGTAGCTCCTACAATGAGCAGTTCTTC.

The V call is TRBV3-1, the J call TRBJ2-7; D might be TRBD2 (5 bases). V dropped 3 bases and J dropped 0 bases, with 9 bases sitting between them. Germline V gives CDR1 LGHDT, CDR2 YNNKEL (reference sequence). CDR3 length: 14 amino acids. CDR3 residues: CASSQRAFSYEQYF. CDR3 nucleotides: TGTGCCAGCAGCCAGCGGGCCTTCTCCTACGAGCAGTACTTC.